A selection of T cell receptor beta chains follows, all from one sample in a study of molecular identifiers for immune sequencing clone quantification. TCRdb re-derived calls from the PCR reads in MiXCR, one entry per CDR3 protein. The repertoire has hundreds of thousands of distinct CDR3 sequences, 15% to 20% of them found once; the top ten carry under 0.95%. The sample taken for sequencing was naive CD8+ T cells from blood, with Jurkat cell RNA spiked in. These receptors all come from a human donor in good health. Some libraries in this study had Jurkat cell RNA spiked in. CDR3s include the opening cysteine and the closing phenylalanine or tryptophan. A D gene is named only where the DNA matches it firmly.

TRBV7-6 | NA | CASSIAGSSTDTQYF
TRBV2 | TRBD1 | CASSEAPGGNSPLHF
TRBV30 | NA | CAWSVMVGAKKYEQYF
TRBV30 | NA | CAWSIGSGEPFF
TRBV27 | TRBD1 | CAGSRDRNPNTEAFF
TRBV12-3/TRBV12-4 | NA | CASSQDGPQHF
TRBV12-3/TRBV12-4 | TRBD1 | CASSLSGTGVLSEQYF
TRBV5-4 | NA | CASSPFLELPGGVNTEAFF
TRBV21-1 | NA | CASSKKSFAYEQYF
TRBV24-1 | NA | CATSEQINEQFF
TRBV6-5 | NA | CASSPRGLREILSYEQYF
TRBV13 | TRBD1 | CASSPGTGSNEQYF
TRBV9 | NA | CASSVTADTQYF
TRBV6-2/TRBV6-3 | NA | CASSYLRGLSNQPQHF
TRBV6-6 | NA | CASRQPGGGTEAFF
TRBV12-3/TRBV12-4 | TRBD2 | CASSPFLIGGEGAKNIQYF
TRBV10-3 | NA | CAISGYQNTEAFF
TRBV29-1 | NA | CSVEDLIYGYTF
TRBV19 | NA | CASSIYGGSNQPQHF
TRBV10-3 | TRBD1 | CAISESGTGQDEQYF
TRBV9 | NA | CASNKQGPQETQYF
TRBV5-6 | TRBD2 | CASSCTGTSGPSSYEQYF
TRBV6-2/TRBV6-3 | NA | CASSYNRASTDTQYF
TRBV19 | NA | CASSIDPDRKETEAFF
TRBV9 | NA | CASSVGEPDTQYF
TRBV4-3 | TRBD2 | CASSPRLAGAGRQETQYF
TRBV2 | TRBD1 | CASRPGPGGTEAFF
TRBV7-9 | TRBD1 | CASSHATGTVYNEQFF
TRBV10-3 | NA | CALSEGGGAYEQYF
TRBV7-9 | TRBD1 | CASSLRQGEVRGYGYTF
TRBV5-1 | NA | CASSLITDGEQFF
TRBV7-9 | NA | CASSLELPPEQYF
TRBV6-2/TRBV6-3 | NA | CASRTDYSYEQYF
TRBV6-2/TRBV6-3 | TRBD1 | CASSKGTDELF
TRBV5-6 | NA | CASSLGGSEETQYF
TRBV19 | NA | CASSTGSSYNEQFF